These T cell receptor beta chains were read from a single sample in a study of T cells after yellow fever vaccination. A single record per CDR3 protein comes from TCRdb applying MiXCR to the 5' RACE reads. The repertoire has approximately 550,000 distinct CDR3 sequences, roughly 13% of them found once; the top ten carry over 13%. The source was PBMCs, collected on the day of the yellow fever booster vaccination. The source of these receptors is a man aged 25 to 45 who received the YFV17D yellow fever vaccine. The CDR3 runs from the conserved cysteine through the conserved F or W. The D gene is left open where the match is weak. Size tells how often a clone was seen (once, few, many) or the class of an expanded clone, and some rows leave it out.

j_call clone_size d_call v_call cdr3_aa cdr3_nt
TRBJ2-2 few . TRBV11-3 CASSLTHAGELFF TGTGCCAGCAGCTTGACGCATGCCGGGGAGCTGTTTTTT
TRBJ1-2 many . TRBV27 CASSYGYTF TGTGCCAGCAGTTATGGCTACACCTTC
TRBJ2-3 few . TRBV12-3/TRBV12-4 CASSLDYHRTDTQYF TGTGCCAGCAGTTTAGACTACCACCGCACAGATACGCAGTATTTT
TRBJ2-3 . TRBD2 TRBV20-1 CSARDWVAGVDTQYF TGCAGTGCTAGAGATTGGGTAGCGGGAGTAGATACGCAGTATTTT
TRBJ2-1 few . TRBV7-8 CASSLMRRDSTAGEQFF TGTGCCAGCAGCTTAATGCGCCGGGACTCGACGGCTGGTGAGCAGTTCTTC
TRBJ2-2 . . TRBV7-3 CASSLFSGRYIGELFF TGTGCCAGCAGCTTATTCAGCGGTCGGTATATCGGGGAGCTGTTTTTT
TRBJ2-1 . TRBD2 TRBV5-6 CASSFSAGGRAVEQFF TGTGCCAGCAGCTTCTCAGCGGGAGGTAGGGCAGTTGAGCAGTTCTTC
TRBJ1-2 few TRBD1 TRBV5-6 CASSTTRTGGHGYTF TGTGCCAGCAGTACGACCCGGACAGGGGGTCATGGCTACACCTTC
TRBJ2-1 . . TRBV29-1 CSVRKTGTYNEQFF TGCAGCGTCCGTAAGACCGGGACCTACAATGAGCAGTTCTTC
TRBJ2-1 few . TRBV15 CATSGLGSYNEQFF TGTGCCACCAGCGGGCTCGGGTCCTACAATGAGCAGTTCTTC
TRBJ1-2 few . TRBV18 CASSLVSDPTLGGYTF TGTGCCAGCTCTCTCGTGTCGGACCCCACACTGGGAGGCTACACCTTC
TRBJ2-1 few . TRBV15 CATSGGEGDEQFF TGTGCCACCAGCGGGGGAGAGGGGGATGAGCAGTTCTTC
TRBJ2-7 few TRBD1 TRBV29-1 CSVEDPGGSFGEQYF TGCAGCGTTGAAGATCCAGGGGGCAGTTTCGGTGAGCAGTACTTC
TRBJ2-4 . . TRBV10-2 CASSASGPRGDKNIQYF TGCGCCAGCAGTGCCAGCGGGCCCCGTGGGGACAAAAACATTCAGTACTTC
TRBJ2-2 few TRBD1 TRBV7-3 CASSPDRAGTGELFF TGTGCCAGCAGCCCAGACAGGGCAGGGACCGGGGAGCTGTTTTTT
TRBJ1-2 . TRBD1 TRBV3-1 CASSLRTGQLNYGYTF TGTGCCAGCAGCCTCAGAACGGGACAGTTGAACTATGGCTACACCTTC
TRBJ2-3 . TRBD2 TRBV7-2 CASSLGIAGGTDTQYF TGTGCCAGCAGCCTTGGGATAGCGGGAGGGACAGATACGCAGTATTTT
TRBJ2-5 . TRBD1 TRBV5-6 CASSLGLGQGWVTQYF TGTGCCAGCAGCTTGGGCCTCGGACAGGGATGGGTGACCCAGTACTTC